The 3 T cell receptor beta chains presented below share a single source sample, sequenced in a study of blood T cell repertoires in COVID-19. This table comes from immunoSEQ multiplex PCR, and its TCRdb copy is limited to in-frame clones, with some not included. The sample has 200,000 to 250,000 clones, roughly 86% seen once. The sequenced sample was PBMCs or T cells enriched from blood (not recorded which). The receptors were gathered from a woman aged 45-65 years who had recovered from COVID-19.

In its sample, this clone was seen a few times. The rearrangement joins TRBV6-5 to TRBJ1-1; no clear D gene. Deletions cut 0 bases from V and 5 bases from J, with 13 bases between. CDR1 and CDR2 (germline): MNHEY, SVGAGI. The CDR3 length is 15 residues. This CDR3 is CASSYSRLLITEAFF. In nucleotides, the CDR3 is TGTGCCAGCAGTTACTCGAGGCTATTGATTACTGAAGCTTTCTTT.

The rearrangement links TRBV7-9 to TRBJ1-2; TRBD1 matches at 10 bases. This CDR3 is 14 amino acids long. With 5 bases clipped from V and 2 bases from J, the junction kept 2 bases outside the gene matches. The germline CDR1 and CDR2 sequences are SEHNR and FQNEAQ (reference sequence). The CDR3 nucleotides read TGTGCCAGCAGCGGGACAGGGGACAACTATGGCTACACCTTC. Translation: CASSGTGDNYGYTF.

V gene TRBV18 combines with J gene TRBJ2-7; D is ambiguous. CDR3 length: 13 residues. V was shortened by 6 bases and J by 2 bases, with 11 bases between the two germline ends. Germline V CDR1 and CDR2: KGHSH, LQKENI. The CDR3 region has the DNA TGTGCCAGCTCTCCCCCCGTCCCCTACGAGCAGTACTTC. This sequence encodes CASSPPVPYEQYF.